Sequencing of this TCR beta chain was carried out in a study of T-cell reconstitution after alpha-beta-depleted transplantation in children. V was clipped by 6 bases and J by 1 base; unmatched bases: 4. Germline loops: CDR1 SNHLY, CDR2 FYNNEI. The CDR3 consists of 15 residues. A library of TCRbeta sequences, prepared with unique molecular identifiers, was generated. TCRdb fed the PCR reads into MiXCR, producing one record per CDR3 protein. Of hundreds of thousands of distinct CDR3 sequences listed, 15% to 20% were seen once; the top ten hold under 30%. The material sequenced was PBMCs, mostly from graft donor cells, taken 360 days after TCRalphabeta/CD19-depleted stem cell transplant. The sequence was collected from a boy in the first two years of life who had a stem cell transplant for Wiskott-Aldrich syndrome, so the T cells may come from the graft donor. The chain recombines TRBV2 with TRBJ2-1; 9 bases line up with TRBD1. CDR3 region: CASRAGTGSYNEQFF. Written as DNA, the CDR3 is TGTGCCAGCAGAGCCGGGACAGGGTCCTACAATGAGCAGTTCTTC.